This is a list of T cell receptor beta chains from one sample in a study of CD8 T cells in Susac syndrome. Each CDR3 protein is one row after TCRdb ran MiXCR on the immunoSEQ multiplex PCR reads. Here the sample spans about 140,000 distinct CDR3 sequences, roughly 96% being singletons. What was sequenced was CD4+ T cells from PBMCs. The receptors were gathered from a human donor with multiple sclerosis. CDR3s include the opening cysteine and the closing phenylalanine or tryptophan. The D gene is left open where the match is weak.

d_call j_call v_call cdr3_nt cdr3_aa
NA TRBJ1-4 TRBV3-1 TGTGCCAGCAGTACACACGGAGCTAATGAAAAACTGTTTTTT CASSTHGANEKLFF
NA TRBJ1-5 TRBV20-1 TGCAGTGTGGGGGTAATGGAAAGCAATCAGCCCCAGCATTTT CSVGVMESNQPQHF
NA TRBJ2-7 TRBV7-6 TGTGCCAGCAGCTTATCCACAGGAAGGGCCTACGAGCAGTACTTC CASSLSTGRAYEQYF
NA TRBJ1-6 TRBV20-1 TGCAGTGCTAGTGGCGATTCAAGCAATTCACCCCTCCACTTT CSASGDSSNSPLHF
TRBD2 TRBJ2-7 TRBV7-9 TGTGCCAGCAGCTTAGCGCTTAGTTCTGCGGGAGGGCCGGGCGAGCAGTACTTC CASSLALSSAGGPGEQYF
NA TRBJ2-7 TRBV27 TGTGCCAGCAGTCCTTATCAGCTCCGGGACGGCTCCTACGAGCAGTACTTC CASSPYQLRDGSYEQYF
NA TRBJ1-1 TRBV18 TGTGCCAGCTCACCCGGGACAAGGAACACTGAAGCTTTCTTT CASSPGTRNTEAFF
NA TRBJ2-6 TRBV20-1 TGCAGTGCTAGACGAATCTCTGGGGCCAACGTCCTGACTTTC CSARRISGANVLTF
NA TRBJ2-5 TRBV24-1 TGTGCCACCAGTTCAGGAGAGACCCAGTACTTC CATSSGETQYF
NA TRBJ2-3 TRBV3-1 TGTGCCCAGCAGCCAAGATTCGGTCTCAACCTTTCGAGGATCATTGGGGCCACAGATACGCAGTATTTT CAQQPRFGLNLSRIIGATDTQYF
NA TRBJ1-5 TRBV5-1 TGCGCCAGCAGCCCCGGGGCAGGGAATCAGCCCCAGCATTTT CASSPGAGNQPQHF
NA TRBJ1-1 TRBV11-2 TGTGCCAGCAGCGTGAGGGGAACTGAAGCTTTCTTT CASSVRGTEAFF
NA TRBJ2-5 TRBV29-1 TGCAGCGTTGGATATATAAGACAGCAAGAGACCCAGTACTTC CSVGYIRQQETQYF
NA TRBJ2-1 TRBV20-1 TGCAGTGCTAGGGTGACTAGTGGGGGATACAATGAGCAGTTCTTC CSARVTSGGYNEQFF
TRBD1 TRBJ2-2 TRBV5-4 TGTGCCAGCAGCTTGGGACAGGGATCGAACACCGGGGAGCTGTTTTTT CASSLGQGSNTGELFF